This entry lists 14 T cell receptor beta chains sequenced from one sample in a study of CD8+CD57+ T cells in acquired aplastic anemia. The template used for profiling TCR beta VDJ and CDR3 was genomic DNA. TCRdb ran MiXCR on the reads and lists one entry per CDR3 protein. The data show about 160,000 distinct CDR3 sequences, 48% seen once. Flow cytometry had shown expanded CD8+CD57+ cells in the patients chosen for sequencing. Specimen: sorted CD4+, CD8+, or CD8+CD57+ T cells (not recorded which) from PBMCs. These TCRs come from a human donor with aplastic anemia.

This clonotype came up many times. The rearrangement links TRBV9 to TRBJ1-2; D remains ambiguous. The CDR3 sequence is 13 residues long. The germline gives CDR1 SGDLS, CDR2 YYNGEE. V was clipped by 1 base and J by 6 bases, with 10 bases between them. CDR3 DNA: TGTGCCAGCAGCGTAATTAGTAGTCATGGCTACACCTTC. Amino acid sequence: CASSVISSHGYTF. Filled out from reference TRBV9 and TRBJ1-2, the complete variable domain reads DSGVTQTPKHLITATGQRVTLRCSPRSGDLSVYWYQQSLDQGLQFLIQYYNGEERAKGNILERFSAQQFPDLHSELNLSSLELGDSALYFCASSVISSHGYTFGSGTRLTVV.

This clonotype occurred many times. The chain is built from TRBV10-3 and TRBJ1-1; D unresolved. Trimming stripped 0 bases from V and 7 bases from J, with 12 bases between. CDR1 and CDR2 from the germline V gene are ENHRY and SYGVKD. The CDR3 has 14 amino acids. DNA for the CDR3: TGTGCCATCAGTGAGTCGCAGGCCCACCTTGAAGCTTTCTTT. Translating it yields CAISESQAHLEAFF.

As DNA, the CDR3 is TGTGCCAGCAGCTTAGCTCTCGGAAACACCATATATTTT. This codes for CASSLALGNTIYF. This chain links TRBV7-2 with TRBJ1-3; D uncertain. This CDR3 spans 13 amino acids. V was cut by 0 bases and J by 4 bases, with 4 bases left in between. From germline, CDR1 is SGHTA and CDR2 FQGNSA.

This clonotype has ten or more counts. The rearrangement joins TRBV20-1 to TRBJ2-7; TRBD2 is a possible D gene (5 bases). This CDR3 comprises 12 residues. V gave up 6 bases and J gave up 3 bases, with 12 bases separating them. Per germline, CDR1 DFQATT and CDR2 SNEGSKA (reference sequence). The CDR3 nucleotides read TGCAGTGCGAATCCCGGGGACTACGAGCAGTACTTC. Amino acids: CSANPGDYEQYF.

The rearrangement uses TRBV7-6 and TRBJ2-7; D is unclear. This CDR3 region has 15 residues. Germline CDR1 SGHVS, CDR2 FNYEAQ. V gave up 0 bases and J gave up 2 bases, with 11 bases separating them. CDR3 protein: CASSLARGPTYEQYF. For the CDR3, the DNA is TGTGCCAGCAGCTTAGCGAGAGGTCCGACCTACGAGCAGTACTTC.

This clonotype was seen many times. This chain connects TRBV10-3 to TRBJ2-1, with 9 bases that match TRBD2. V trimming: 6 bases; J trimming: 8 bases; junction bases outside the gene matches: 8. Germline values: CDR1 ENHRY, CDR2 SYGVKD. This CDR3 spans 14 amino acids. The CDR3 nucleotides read TGTGCCATCAGAAGTAGCGGGAGTGGCGATGAGCAGTTCTTC. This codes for CAIRSSGSGDEQFF.

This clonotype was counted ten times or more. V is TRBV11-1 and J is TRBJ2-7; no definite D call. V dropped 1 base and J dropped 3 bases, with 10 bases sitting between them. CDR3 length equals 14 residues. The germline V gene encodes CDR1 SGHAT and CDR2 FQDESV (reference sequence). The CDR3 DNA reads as TGTGCCAGCAGCTTAGTATCGGCAGGCTACGAGCAGTACTTC. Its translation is CASSLVSAGYEQYF.

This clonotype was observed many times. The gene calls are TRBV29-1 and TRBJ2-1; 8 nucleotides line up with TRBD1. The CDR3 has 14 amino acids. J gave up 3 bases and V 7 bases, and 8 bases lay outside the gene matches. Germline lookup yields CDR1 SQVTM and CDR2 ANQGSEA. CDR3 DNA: TGCAGCGCTCCGGACAGGGTCGGCTACAATGAGCAGTTCTTC. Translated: CSAPDRVGYNEQFF.

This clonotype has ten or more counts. The CDR3 protein is CATSATGGGEKLFF. The CDR3 nucleotides read TGTGCCACCAGCGCAACAGGGGGAGGGGAAAAACTGTTTTTT. The chain employs TRBV15 and TRBJ1-4; TRBD1 matches 8 bases. The CDR3 is 14 residues long. CDR1 and CDR2 (germline): LNHNV, YYDKDF (reference sequence). J gave up 8 bases and V 5 bases, and 7 bases lay outside the gene matches.

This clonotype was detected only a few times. The CDR3 coding sequence is TGTGCCAGCAGTCCCCGGACAGGGGGCTCGGAGACCCAGTACTTC. Its protein is CASSPRTGGSETQYF. The chain couples TRBV27 to TRBJ2-5, with 11 bases lining up with TRBD1. The germline gives CDR1 MNHEY, CDR2 SMNVEV (reference sequence). The V gene end was trimmed by 5 bases and the J gene end by 5 bases; junction bases not matched to a gene: 7. The CDR3 contains 15 residues.

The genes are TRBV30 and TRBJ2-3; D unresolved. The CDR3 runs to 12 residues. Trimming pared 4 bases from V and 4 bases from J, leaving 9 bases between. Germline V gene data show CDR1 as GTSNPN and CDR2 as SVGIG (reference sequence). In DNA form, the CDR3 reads TGTGCCTGGACTATCGATTCAGATACGCAGTATTTT. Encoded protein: CAWTIDSDTQYF.

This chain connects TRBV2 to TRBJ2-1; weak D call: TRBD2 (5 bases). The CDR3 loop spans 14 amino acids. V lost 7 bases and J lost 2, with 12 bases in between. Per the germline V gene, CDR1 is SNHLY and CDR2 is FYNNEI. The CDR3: CASMAGGPYNEQFF. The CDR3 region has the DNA TGTGCCAGCATGGCGGGCGGCCCCTACAATGAGCAGTTCTTC. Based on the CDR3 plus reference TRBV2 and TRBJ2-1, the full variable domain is EPEVTQTPSHQVTQMGQEVILRCVPISNHLYFYWYRQILGQKVEFLVSFYNNEISEKSEIFDDQFSVERPDGSNFTLKIRSTKLEDSAMYFCASMAGGPYNEQFFGPGTRLTVL.

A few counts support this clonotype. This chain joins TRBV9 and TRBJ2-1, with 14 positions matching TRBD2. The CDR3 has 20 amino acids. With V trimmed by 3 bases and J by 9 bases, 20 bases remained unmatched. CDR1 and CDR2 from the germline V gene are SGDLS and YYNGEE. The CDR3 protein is CASSARLAGGASPFNSEQFF. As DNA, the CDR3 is TGTGCCAGCAGCGCGCGACTAGCGGGGGGGGCTTCCCCCTTCAATAGTGAGCAGTTCTTC.

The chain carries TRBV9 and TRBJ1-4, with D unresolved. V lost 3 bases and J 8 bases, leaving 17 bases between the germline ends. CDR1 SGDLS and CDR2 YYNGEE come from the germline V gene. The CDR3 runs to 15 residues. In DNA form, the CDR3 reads TGTGCCAGCAGCGGGGCGCCCGGGGTATACGAAAAACTGTTTTTT. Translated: CASSGAPGVYEKLFF. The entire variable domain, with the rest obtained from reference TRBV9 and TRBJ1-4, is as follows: DSGVTQTPKHLITATGQRVTLRCSPRSGDLSVYWYQQSLDQGLQFLIQYYNGEERAKGNILERFSAQQFPDLHSELNLSSLELGDSALYFCASSGAPGVYEKLFFGSGTQLSVL.